These 8 T cell receptor beta chains were sequenced from one sample in a study of cytomegalovirus exposure and HLA in healthy donors. Primers included in the PCR were 60 Vbeta and 13 Jbeta primers. This table comes from immunoSEQ multiplex PCR, and its TCRdb copy is limited to in-frame clones, with some not included. The sample shows about 200,000 clones, roughly 80% of them seen only once. Input material: PBMCs. The source is a man aged 50 or older in good health and CMV-seronegative.

This clone has only one observation. This chain links TRBV29-1 with TRBJ1-1; 8 bases align to TRBD1. Germline trimming cut 0 bases from V and 6 bases from J; bases unmatched to any gene: 3. The V gene's germline CDR1 is SQVTM and CDR2 ANQGSEA. The CDR3 covers 13 residues. The CDR3 coding sequence is TGCAGCGTTGAAGAGACACAGGGGGCTGAAGCTTTCTTT. Its protein product is CSVEETQGAEAFF.

J is TRBJ2-1 and V is TRBV1; the D segment call TRBD2 is taken from the table without a DNA check. TRBV1 constitutes a pseudogene. CDR3 length: 12 residues. CDR3 bases: TGCACCGTAGAGCGGGAGTACAATGAGCAGTTCTTC. Protein sequence: CTVEREYNEQFF.

The rearrangement links TRBV29-1 to TRBJ1-4; 7 positions agree with TRBD1. Germline CDR1 reads SQVTM; CDR2 reads ANQGSEA. With 6 bases clipped from V and 8 bases from J, the junction kept 12 bases outside the gene matches. The CDR3 totals 14 residues. CDR3 coding DNA: TGCAGCGTAGTCAGACAGGGAAAAGGAGAAAAACTGTTTTTT. It is translated as CSVVRQGKGEKLFF.

This chain uses TRBV28 with TRBJ2-5; weak D call: TRBD1 (5 bases). The germline gives CDR1 MDHEN, CDR2 SYDVKM. V was cut by 3 bases and J by 6 bases, with 20 bases left in between. There are 16 residues in the CDR3. The CDR3 is CASSFSGAGRPKTQYF. The CDR3 DNA reads TGTGCCAGCAGTTTTTCTGGGGCAGGTCGCCCCAAGACCCAGTACTTC.

V is TRBV28 and J is TRBJ1-5; 10 nucleotides line up with TRBD1. The CDR3 is 16 residues long. Germline V gene lookup returns CDR1 MDHEN and CDR2 SYDVKM. Losses at the gene ends were 6 bases for V and 2 bases for J; bases not matched to a gene: 7. In DNA, the CDR3 is TGTGCCAGCAGCCTGACCGGGACAGGGGGCAATCAGCCCCAGCATTTT. It translates to CASSLTGTGGNQPQHF.

The rearrangement joins TRBV27 to TRBJ2-7; 9 nucleotides align to TRBD2. V dropped 7 bases and J dropped 3; count of bases not matched to a gene: 19. Looked up from germline, CDR1 is MNHEY and CDR2 is SMNVEV (reference sequence). The CDR3 extends over 18 amino acids. CDR3 protein: CASKVAGLAGTSNYEQYF. CDR3 DNA: TGTGCCAGCAAGGTCGCGGGGCTAGCGGGAACATCCAACTACGAGCAGTACTTC.

The sample holds one count of this clone. The J gene is TRBJ2-5, the V gene TRBV7-6; 10 bases are shared with TRBD1. Germline-derived CDR1 and CDR2 are SGHVS and FNYEAQ. V lost 1 base to trimming and J lost 4 bases; unmatched junction nucleotides: 3. The CDR3 has 15 residues. This CDR3 is CASSLGWTGGETQYF. CDR3 sequence (DNA): TGTGCCAGCAGCTTAGGATGGACAGGGGGAGAGACCCAGTACTTC.

This chain joins TRBV27 and TRBJ2-5; 8 bases line up with TRBD2. The CDR3 extends over 18 amino acids. The ends lost 4 bases at V and 0 bases at J; junction bases unmatched: 13. Germline CDR1 reads MNHEY; CDR2 reads SMNVEV (reference sequence). The CDR3 DNA reads TGTGCCAGCAGTTACAAGGGCGGGAGGATGGCCTACCAAGAGACCCAGTACTTC. It encodes CASSYKGGRMAYQETQYF.